This TCR beta chain was captured in a study of blood T cell repertoires in COVID-19. Study-level information: Researchers got acute and convalescent COVID-19 samples from the United States, Italy and Spain. Sample material is recorded as cDNA or gDNA derived from T cells, B-cell-depleted T cells, or PBMCs.

V lost 4 bases and J 7 bases, leaving 12 bases between the germline ends. The CDR3 length is 13 residues. CDR1 and CDR2 (germline): SGDLS, YYNGEE. The repertoire was sequenced with immunoSEQ multiplex PCR; TCRdb's copy has only in-frame clones and lacks some. The sample carries about 270,000 clones, approximately 89% recorded once. The sequence came from a woman in her thirties or forties with acute COVID-19. The chain combines TRBV9 with TRBJ1-5; D unresolved. Sample: PBMCs or T cells enriched from blood (not recorded which). The CDR3 here is CASSPPSGQPQHF. The CDR3 coding sequence is TGTGCCAGCAGCCCCCCATCAGGACAGCCCCAGCATTTT.